These T cell receptor beta chains were read from a single sample in a study of breast tumors, draining lymph nodes, adjacent tissues. TCRdb passed the multiplex PCR reads through MiXCR, listing each CDR3 protein once. The data hold under 25,000 distinct CDR3 sequences, with about 60% observed a single time. The sample comprised breast tumor tissue. Receptors originate from a female donor with breast cancer. Some clones in this sample may be carry-over from other donors' samples. The CDR3 runs from the conserved cysteine through the conserved F or W. Each record gives: V gene, CDR3 length, J gene, clone size, CDR3 protein. Clone size is not always given. Where it is, it says once, few, many or a class for expanded clones.

>TRBV7-3|15|TRBJ2-2|.
CASSSSAQKDGELFF
>TRBV20-1|16|TRBJ1-2|.
CSARDPTALGGGGYTF
>TRBV5-6|14|TRBJ2-7|few
CASSVFFVQREQYF
>TRBV20-1|11|TRBJ2-5|.
CGASGAETQYF
>TRBV20-1|16|TRBJ2-7|.
CSAVSRLAEFSYEQYF
>TRBV13|19|TRBJ2-1|many
CASSLRTSGGPKGSNEQFF
>TRBV20-1|15|TRBJ2-3|.
CSARGTSGTTDTQYF
>TRBV7-2|13|TRBJ2-7|many
CASSFARGTEQYF
>TRBV7-7|16|TRBJ2-2|medium-sized
CASSPTQRGETGELFF
>TRBV6-5|11|TRBJ1-1|many
CASRRNTEAFF
>TRBV19|16|TRBJ2-3|.
CASISSGGTSTDTQYF
>TRBV10-3|15|TRBJ1-2|.
CAIRRDRDPNYGYTF
>TRBV6-4|16|TRBJ2-3|.
CASSHVSGGGTDTQYF
>TRBV30|14|TRBJ1-5|.
CAWSAGGVNQPQHF
>TRBV13|21|TRBJ1-3|.
CASSLQVLGQGRLSSGNTIYF
>TRBV11-2|13|TRBJ2-7|many
CASSLDYYYEQYF
>TRBV2|13|TRBJ2-1|.
CASSYRGLNEQFF
>TRBV7-8|15|TRBJ1-2|.
CASSPDGGGHYGYTF
>TRBV12-3/TRBV12-4|14|TRBJ1-2|.
CASSLSDSNYGYTF
>TRBV5-5|16|TRBJ2-1|many
CASSFRAGGRNNEQFF
>TRBV2|15|TRBJ1-2|few
CASSEQSTGAISYTF
>TRBV5-4|12|TRBJ1-2|.
CASSQDSTGNTF
>TRBV7-2|14|TRBJ2-7|.
CASSFAGGTYEQYF
>TRBV4-2|15|TRBJ1-2|.
CASSQITGFLSGYTF
>TRBV18|12|TRBJ2-7|medium-sized
CASSRTTYEQYF
>TRBV7-6|13|TRBJ1-2|.
CASSPNARDGYTF
>TRBV7-8|16|TRBJ2-3|.
CASSLVERGNTDTQYF
>TRBV19|13|TRBJ1-1|.
CATTGGLSTEAFF
>TRBV5-8|14|TRBJ1-2|many
CASSTGSVPYGYTF
>TRBV5-1|17|TRBJ2-3|medium-sized
CASSLGSVGTVAESQYF
>TRBV19|15|TRBJ1-6|.
CASSIGTGFDSPLHF
>TRBV5-5|12|TRBJ1-6|.
CASSQQGSPLHF
>TRBV4-2|15|TRBJ2-7|medium-sized
CASSQGWAGWYEQYF
>TRBV28|14|TRBJ1-6|many
CASRLRALYSPLHF
>TRBV28|12|TRBJ1-5|many
CASRVENQPQHF
>TRBV30|13|TRBJ2-5|many
CAWSQGATETQYF
>TRBV24-1|13|TRBJ1-2|.
CATSETGSYGYTF
>TRBV20-1|12|TRBJ1-5|.
CSARVLAQPQHF
>TRBV5-5|16|TRBJ1-4|.
CASSPKTGVTNEKLLF
>TRBV7-2|12|TRBJ1-2|.
CASSWWDYGYTF
>TRBV6-2/TRBV6-3|18|TRBJ2-1|many
CASSHSLASGLAGEKQFF
>TRBV20-1|19|TRBJ2-7|.
CSFYICSATTPRNGYEQYF
>TRBV10-3|15|TRBJ2-1|large
CAISEGDRTDDEQFF
>TRBV3-1|13|TRBJ2-7|.
CASNRQGSYEQYF
>TRBV5-6|13|TRBJ2-3|medium-sized
CASSLSPTDTQYF
>TRBV6-6|17|TRBJ2-3|.
CASSYLGLAGATDTQYF
>TRBV24-1|15|TRBJ2-3|.
CATSEGGRQRDTQYF
>TRBV12-3/TRBV12-4|14|TRBJ2-3|.
CASSPSGGTDTQYF
>TRBV2|15|TRBJ2-2|many
CASSGTGAGTGELFF
>TRBV20-1|11|TRBJ1-2|.
CSAEGGYGYTF
>TRBV5-6|15|TRBJ2-2|.
CASSFWAGDSGELFF
>TRBV2|11|TRBJ2-7|once
CASREDNKQYF
>TRBV11-2|14|TRBJ1-1|.
CASSLGPHFTEAFF
>TRBV11-3|15|TRBJ2-2|.
CASSGGQGATGELFF
>TRBV7-2|14|TRBJ1-2|.
CASRLRQGNYGYTF
>TRBV7-9|15|TRBJ1-6|.
CASTLLQGANSPLHF
>TRBV6-2/TRBV6-3|13|TRBJ1-2|many
CASSHSAGVGYTF
>TRBV25-1|17|TRBJ1-5|.
CASSGTAGGGVDQPQHF
>TRBV10-2|18|TRBJ2-7|.
CASSELGTSGRTGREQYF
>TRBV5-4|12|TRBJ2-5|many
CASSLPKETQYF